The 17 T cell receptor beta chains reported below all come from one sample, sequenced in a study of CD8 T cells in ankylosing spondylitis. TCRdb passed the 5' RACE reads through MiXCR, listing each CDR3 protein once. The table has fewer than 200,000 distinct CDR3 sequences, 9.8% seen once. Material: blood, either unsorted or a sorted T cell fraction (not recorded which). Source of these receptors: a female donor with ankylosing spondylitis or in good health (not recorded which).

This clonotype was picked up many times. The gene calls are TRBV15 and TRBJ1-5; the match to TRBD1 covers 7 bases. The junction had 5 bases not matched to a gene; V was cut back by 6 bases and J by 3 bases. The CDR3 has 14 amino acids. The germline V gene encodes CDR1 LNHNV and CDR2 YYDKDF (reference sequence). As DNA, the CDR3 is TGTGCCACCAGTACAGGGGCCTTCAATCAGCCCCAGCATTTT. This gives the protein CATSTGAFNQPQHF.

This clonotype has just a few counts. The rearrangement uses TRBV29-1 and TRBJ2-7; D unresolved. V lost 1 base and J 6 bases, leaving 10 bases between the germline ends. Germline V CDR1 and CDR2: SQVTM, ANQGSEA. CDR3 length equals 12 residues. This CDR3 is CSVEAYDFEQYF. In nucleotides, the CDR3 is TGCAGCGTTGAAGCCTACGACTTCGAGCAGTACTTC.

This clonotype was detected only a few times. This sequence joins TRBV6-2 or TRBV6-3 and TRBJ2-6; a weak D match, TRBD2 (6 bases). The CDR3 loop spans 14 amino acids. The V gene's germline CDR1 is MNHEY and CDR2 SVGEGT. Trimming took off 7 bases at V and 4 bases at J, with 11 bases between the two ends. The CDR3 nucleotides are TGTGCCAGCAAACGGGAGAACGGGGCCAACGTCCTGACTTTC. Translated: CASKRENGANVLTF.

This clonotype was recorded many times. The chain recombines TRBV4-3 with TRBJ2-2, with 7 positions matching TRBD2. V trimming: 0 bases; J trimming: 7 bases; junction bases outside the gene matches: 5. The germline gives CDR1 LGHNA, CDR2 YSLEER. This CDR3 is built from 15 residues. Written as DNA, the CDR3 is TGCGCCAGCAGCCAAGATCGGGCGGGAGTCGGGGAGCTGTTTTTT. Its translation is CASSQDRAGVGELFF.

Ten or more counts support this clonotype. V gene TRBV10-3 combines with J gene TRBJ2-1; D ambiguous. This CDR3 is 12 amino acids long. Germline CDR1 is ENHRY and CDR2 is SYGVKD. Trimming removed 5 bases at V and 6 bases at J, with 8 bases between. The DNA of the CDR3 is TGTGCCATCAGTTTGGGCCTCAATGAGCAGTTCTTC. It yields the protein CAISLGLNEQFF.

This rearrangement joins TRBV7-2 to TRBJ1-1; D gene uncertain. The CDR3 sequence is 14 residues long. The V gene lost 4 bases and the J gene lost 0 bases, with 9 bases spanning the gap. CDR1 and CDR2 (germline): SGHTA, FQGNSA. The CDR3 DNA reads as TGTGCCAGCAGCTCCCACCTCATGAACACTGAAGCTTTCTTT. Its translation: CASSSHLMNTEAFF.

In its sample, this clonotype was seen a few times. V usage is TRBV7-9 and J usage is TRBJ2-5, with D perhaps matching TRBD1 (6 bases). The germline V gene encodes CDR1 SEHNR and CDR2 FQNEAQ (reference sequence). V was shortened by 5 bases and J by 1 base, with 11 bases between the two germline ends. The CDR3 runs to 14 residues. The CDR3 DNA follows: TGTGCCAGCAGCGCCAGGGACACCCAAGAGACCCAGTACTTC. It yields the protein CASSARDTQETQYF. Variable domain in full (rest from reference TRBV7-9 and TRBJ2-5): DTGVSQNPRHKITKRGQNVTFRCDPISEHNRLYWYRQTLGQGPEFLTYFQNEAQLEKSRLLSDRFSAERPKGSFSTLEIQRTEQGDSAMYLCASSARDTQETQYFGPGTRLLVL.

The V call is TRBV28, the J call TRBJ2-5; D is possibly TRBD1 or TRBD2 (6 bases each). V gave up 3 bases and J gave up 4 bases, with 15 bases separating them. The V gene's germline CDR1 is MDHEN and CDR2 SYDVKM. CDR3 length equals 15 residues. The CDR3 nucleotides are TGTGCCAGCAGTTTTAGTGGGGGGCAGGGAGAGACCCAGTACTTC. This translates into CASSFSGGQGETQYF.

This clonotype turned up a few times. The genes are TRBV5-1 and TRBJ2-3, with 8 bases identical to TRBD2. V trimming: 4 bases; J trimming: 1 base; junction bases outside the gene matches: 11. The germline V gene has CDR1 SGHRS and CDR2 YFSETQ. The CDR3 loop spans 17 amino acids. CDR3 in amino acids: CASSTAGAGGRTDTQYF. DNA for the CDR3: TGCGCCAGCAGCACTGCCGGTGCGGGAGGACGCACAGATACGCAGTATTTT.

This clonotype was seen only a few times. The V gene is TRBV12-3 or TRBV12-4, the J gene TRBJ2-3; D is uncertain. V dropped 6 bases and J dropped 4 bases, with 8 bases sitting between them. The CDR3 runs to 12 residues. This CDR3 is CASSRHADTQYF. CDR3 DNA: TGTGCCAGCAGCCGGCACGCAGATACGCAGTATTTT.

The rearrangement uses TRBV7-8 and TRBJ2-3, with D hard to call. CDR1 and CDR2 (germline): SGHVS, FQNEAQ. The CDR3 is made up of 12 amino acids. Trimming left V 7 bases short and J 6 bases short, with 11 bases between. Here the CDR3 DNA reads TGTGCCAGCACCCCCATGGGGGATACGCAGTATTTT. This sequence encodes CASTPMGDTQYF.

This clonotype was counted many times. The rearrangement joins TRBV4-3 to TRBJ2-7; the D gene is possibly TRBD2 (6 bases). V shed 1 base and J shed 7 bases, with 17 bases lying between them. This CDR3 has 15 residues. CDR1 and CDR2 (germline): LGHNA, YSLEER. This CDR3 reads CASSQGRGNSGEQYF. The DNA of the CDR3 is TGCGCCAGCAGCCAAGGACGGGGGAACTCCGGAGAGCAGTACTTC.

V is TRBV29-1 and J is TRBJ2-1; D is perhaps TRBD2 (9 bases). Trimming took off 0 bases at V and 4 bases at J, with 22 bases between the two ends. Germline CDR1 and CDR2: SQVTM and ANQGSEA. This CDR3 region has 18 residues. Here the CDR3 reads CSVEDPQGAGGPYNEQFF. The CDR3 coding sequence is TGCAGCGTTGAAGACCCCCAGGGGGCGGGAGGGCCTTACAATGAGCAGTTCTTC.

CDR3 amino acids: CSASKKAGLYNEQFF. The CDR3, as DNA: TGCAGTGCTAGTAAAAAAGCGGGACTTTACAATGAGCAGTTCTTC. The genes are TRBV20-1 and TRBJ2-1; 7 bases map to TRBD2. The CDR3 is made up of 15 amino acids. CDR1 and CDR2 (germline): DFQATT, SNEGSKA (reference sequence). V gave up 3 bases and J gave up 4 bases; unmatched junction bases: 9.

This clonotype was seen only a few times. The CDR3 protein is CASSLDVSYNSPLHF. CDR3 nucleotides: TGTGCCAGCAGTTTAGATGTCTCCTATAATTCACCCCTCCACTTT. The chain links TRBV12-3 or TRBV12-4 to TRBJ1-6; D gene ambiguous. This CDR3 is built from 15 residues. Trimming cost V 1 base and J 0 bases, with 4 bases left between them.

This clonotype was counted at least ten times. The V gene is TRBV6-1, the J gene TRBJ2-7; unclear D gene. CDR3 size: 15 residues. From germline, CDR1 is MNHNS and CDR2 SASEGT. Trimming shortened V by 5 bases and J by 4 bases, and 18 bases separated the two germline ends. For the CDR3, the DNA is TGTGCCAGCAGTCCTGGAAACTCCGGTATTTACGAGCAGTACTTC. Translating gives CASSPGNSGIYEQYF.

The rearrangement uses TRBV21-1 and TRBJ2-3; TRBD2 reflects the table's D call only, with no check against the DNA. TRBV21-1 is reported as a pseudogene. This CDR3 has 15 residues. CDR3 DNA sequence: TGTGCCAGCAGCTCTTGGCTAGCGGGCACAGATACGCAGTATTTT. Translation gives CASSSWLAGTDTQYF.